This T cell receptor beta chain originates from a study of early T cells in non-severe SARS-CoV-2 infection. Each cDNA molecule carried a unique molecular identifier. One entry per CDR3 protein results from TCRdb running MiXCR on the 5' RACE reads. The sample carries 50,000 to 55,000 distinct CDR3 sequences, about a tenth recorded once. In this sample, this clonotype turned up a few times. Trimming shortened V by 10 bases and J by 3 bases, and 13 bases separated the two germline ends. The germline CDR1 and CDR2 sequences are LNHDA and SQIVND (reference sequence). There are 13 residues in the CDR3. The receptor's source is an adult who was a healthcare worker with PCR-confirmed SARS-CoV-2 infection or an uninfected control (not recorded which). The rearrangement links TRBV19 to TRBJ2-4; perhaps TRBD2 as D (5 bases). Material for sequencing was whole blood. Here the CDR3 reads CATRPGGKNIQYF. For the CDR3, the DNA is TGTGCCACCCGGCCCGGAGGCAAAAACATTCAGTACTTC.